This is a list of T cell receptor beta chains from one sample in a study of blood T cell repertoires in COVID-19. Measured with immunoSEQ multiplex PCR; TCRdb has only the in-frame clones, and not every one. In the table there are about 150,000 clones, over 70% of which are singletons. The specimen sequenced was peripheral blood. The source is a man aged 45-65 years with active COVID-19. CDR3s leave out the opening cysteine and the closing phenylalanine or tryptophan.

V: TRBV9; J: TRBJ1-2; CDR3: ASSVGQGANYGYT
V: TRBV12-1; J: TRBJ1-2; CDR3: ASSPEGWDGYT
V: TRBV7-2; J: TRBJ1-1; CDR3: ASSFIGWDSEAF
V: TRBV29-1; J: TRBJ2-2; CDR3: SVGTANTGELF
V: TRBV3-1/TRBV3-2; J: TRBJ2-7; CDR3: ASSPSGGGSEQY
V: TRBV7-2; J: TRBJ1-5; CDR3: ASSLAARNQPQH
V: TRBV5-1; J: TRBJ2-5; CDR3: ASYPSLAGRETQY
V: TRBV7-6; J: TRBJ2-3; CDR3: ASSLAGASTDTQY
V: TRBV4-1; J: TRBJ1-1; CDR3: ASSQDQGHLNTEAF
V: TRBV7-2; J: TRBJ2-2; CDR3: ASSLVSLAGTNTGELF
V: TRBV2; J: TRBJ2-3; CDR3: ASRRTSSSTDTQY
V: TRBV28; J: TRBJ2-7; CDR3: ASSLCTARVSQGGLAGRNYEQY
V: TRBV2; J: TRBJ2-7; CDR3: ASSVTGTSGGEQY
V: TRBV6-6; J: TRBJ1-1; CDR3: ASGRRDTEAF
V: TRBV13; J: TRBJ1-6; CDR3: ASSYRQGQDNSPLH
V: TRBV21-1; J: TRBJ2-3; CDR3: ASTLVLTQY
V: TRBV7-9; J: TRBJ2-5; CDR3: ASRREETQY
V: TRBV27; J: TRBJ2-1; CDR3: ASSLIGLAGGGNEQF
V: TRBV18; J: TRBJ1-6; CDR3: ASSPQGLLDSPLH
V: TRBV7-8; J: TRBJ2-7; CDR3: ASSLGSGEQY
V: TRBV2; J: TRBJ2-3; CDR3: ASSDSLGTQY